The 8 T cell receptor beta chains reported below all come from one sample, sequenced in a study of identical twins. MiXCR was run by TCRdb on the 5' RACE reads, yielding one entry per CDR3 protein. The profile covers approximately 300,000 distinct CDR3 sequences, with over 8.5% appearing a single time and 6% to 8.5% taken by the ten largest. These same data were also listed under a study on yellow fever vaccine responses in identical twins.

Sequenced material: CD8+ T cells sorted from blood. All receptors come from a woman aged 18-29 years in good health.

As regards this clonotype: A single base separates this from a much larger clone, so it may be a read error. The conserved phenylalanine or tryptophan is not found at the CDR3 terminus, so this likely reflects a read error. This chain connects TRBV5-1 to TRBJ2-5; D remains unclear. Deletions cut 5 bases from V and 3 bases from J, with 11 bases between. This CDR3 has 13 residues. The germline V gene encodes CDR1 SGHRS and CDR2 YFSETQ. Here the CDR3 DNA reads TGCGCCAGCAGACTCGGCGGAGAAGAGACCCAGTACCTC. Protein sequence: CASRLGGEETQYL.

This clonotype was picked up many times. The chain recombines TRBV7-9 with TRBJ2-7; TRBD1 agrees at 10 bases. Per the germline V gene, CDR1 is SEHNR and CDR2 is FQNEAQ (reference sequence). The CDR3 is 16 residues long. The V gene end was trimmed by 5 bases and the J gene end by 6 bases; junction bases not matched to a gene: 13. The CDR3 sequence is CASSPRQGATFFEQYF. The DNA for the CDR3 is TGTGCCAGCAGCCCGAGACAGGGGGCTACTTTTTTCGAGCAGTACTTC.

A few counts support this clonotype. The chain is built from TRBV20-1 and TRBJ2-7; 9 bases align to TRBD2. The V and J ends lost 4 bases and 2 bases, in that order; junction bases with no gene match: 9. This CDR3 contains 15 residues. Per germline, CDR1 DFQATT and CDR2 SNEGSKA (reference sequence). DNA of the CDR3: TGCAGTGCTACCCCCGCTGGGACTAGCACCTACGAGCAGTACTTC. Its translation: CSATPAGTSTYEQYF.

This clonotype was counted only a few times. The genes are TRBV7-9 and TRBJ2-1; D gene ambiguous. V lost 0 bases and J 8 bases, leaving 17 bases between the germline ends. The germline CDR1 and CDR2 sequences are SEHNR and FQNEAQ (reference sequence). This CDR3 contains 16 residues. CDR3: CASSLALPPTADEQFF. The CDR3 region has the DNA TGTGCCAGCAGCTTAGCGTTGCCCCCTACGGCGGATGAGCAGTTCTTC.

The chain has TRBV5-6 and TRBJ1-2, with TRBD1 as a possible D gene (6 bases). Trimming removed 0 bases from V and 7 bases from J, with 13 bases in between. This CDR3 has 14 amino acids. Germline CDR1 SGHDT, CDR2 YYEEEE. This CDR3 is CASSLAQDRAGYTF. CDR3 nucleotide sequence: TGTGCCAGCAGCTTGGCCCAGGACAGAGCTGGCTACACCTTC.

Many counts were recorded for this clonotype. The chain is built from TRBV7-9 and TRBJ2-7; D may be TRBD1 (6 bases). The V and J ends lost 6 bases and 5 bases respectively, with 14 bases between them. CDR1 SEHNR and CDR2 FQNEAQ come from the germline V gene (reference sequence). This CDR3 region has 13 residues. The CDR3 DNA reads TGTGCCAGCAGTCCTTCAGGGGACCACGAGCAGTACTTC. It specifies CASSPSGDHEQYF.

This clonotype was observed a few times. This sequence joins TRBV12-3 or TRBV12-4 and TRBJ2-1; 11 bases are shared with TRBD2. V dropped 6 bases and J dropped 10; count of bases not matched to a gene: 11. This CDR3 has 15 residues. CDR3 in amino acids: CASRYPGLAEEEQFF. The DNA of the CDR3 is TGTGCCAGCAGGTACCCGGGACTAGCGGAAGAGGAGCAGTTCTTC.

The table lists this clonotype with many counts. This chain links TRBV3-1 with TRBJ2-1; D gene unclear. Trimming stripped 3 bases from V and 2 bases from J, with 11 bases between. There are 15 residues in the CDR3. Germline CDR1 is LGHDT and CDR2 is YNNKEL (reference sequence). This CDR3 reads CASSHVGSAYNEQFF. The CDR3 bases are TGTGCCAGCAGCCATGTCGGCAGCGCCTACAATGAGCAGTTCTTC.